The T cell receptor (beta chain) under discussion was sequenced for a study of identical twins listed by TCRdb under 2016. Study-level background: To test whether fetal clonotypes persist, the study used deep sequencing on TCR alpha and beta repertoires from monozygotic twins, unrelated adults of various ages, and cord blood. To rule out contamination, replicate twin experiments were performed at different times with different library preparation protocols.

Every donor in the study was a healthy Caucasian. Three pairs of female monozygotic twins, all aged roughly 18 to 29 years, made up the twin cohort. The RNA used for TCR libraries was isolated from peripheral blood mononuclear cells. Concerning this clonotype itself: The target of this receptor is not known. No quality values exist for individual bases; no much larger clone is one base distant.

Taken from the germline V gene, the CDR1 and CDR2 loops are SGHTA and FQGTGA. The CDR3 measures 18 amino acids from cysteine to phenylalanine. Only the CDR3 region is kept as DNA, spanning 54 bases read in frame from base 1. V is trimmed back by 2 bases and J by 5 bases, and the junction contains 14 bases that no gene match accounts for. Libraries were made using 5' RACE. Instrument used: Illumina HiSeq 2000. Template switching added a universal primer binding site, and the final cDNA carried a unique molecular identifier that allowed TCR cDNA molecules to be counted accurately. Specific primers in the conserved constant-segment region were used to synthesize first-strand cDNA for the TCR alpha and beta chains. To control for contamination, every cDNA library was double barcoded, receiving both a SMART-Mk sample barcode and Illumina barcodes. Two successive PCR steps introduced TruSeq adapter sequences along with Illumina sample barcodes. TCR alpha and beta cDNA libraries were sequenced on the Illumina HiSeq platform with custom primers. In the source study's methods: MiGEC processed the raw reads to extract unique molecular identifiers, while MiXCR was used to determine the CDR3 positions. For each individual, recombination models were inferred using an EM algorithm with the repgenHMM and IGoR tools. Shared clonotypes were analyzed with the tcR package in R, and sharing was normalized by the product of cloneset sizes. To study raw recombination without the effects of thymic and clonal selection, out-of-frame nonproductive sequences were analyzed. TCRdb redid the processing of the public reads, applying fastp at Q25 and MiXCR, and retained in-frame beta chains. Entries are consolidated by CDR3 protein sequence, retaining the most common genes and DNA. The V and J calls and clone size are TCRdb's, not the authors'. The sample table lists hundreds of thousands of distinct CDR3 sequences, 15% to 20% of them with a count of one. The leading ten clones occupy over 10% of the sample.

General conclusions and limits of the study: Invariant T cells such as MAIT and iNKT could partly confound zero-insertion analyses, though diverse VJ usage argued against this for most clonotypes. In beta out-of-frame sequences, excess twin sharing was weaker, because having fewer shared sequences lowered the signal-to-noise ratio. In monozygotic twins, recombination models systematically underestimated out-of-frame TCR alpha sharing, but the models matched the sharing seen between unrelated individuals. Abundant cord blood beta clonotypes carried fewer insertions; young adult naive repertoires showed a weaker similar trend, while memory repertoires showed none. Because the same donors could not be followed over many years, the conclusions relied on cross-sectional statistical analysis. Compared with coincidental sharing between unrelated individuals, an excess of low generation-probability sequences was observed among out-of-frame TCR alpha sequences shared between twins.

These records were also assigned to another study, of T cells expressing NK-cell markers. The second source states: About eight donors provided sorted CD3+CD56+NKG2C+, CD3+CD56+NKG2C- and CD3+CD56-NKG2C+ T-cell subsets, whose TCR beta-chain repertoires were profiled. Of the eight sequenced donors, seven were found to be HCMV-seropositive and one was found to be HCMV-seronegative. To restrict sorting to alphabetaTCR-expressing T cells, an anti-gammadeltaTCR antibody was added in several experiments. In roughly 6 donors, the dominant CD3+CD56+NKG2C+ clonotypes ranked among the top 10 CD8+ clonotypes, making up roughly 1.0-7.5% of CD8+ T cells. Those dominant clonotypes were again the most abundant among CD3+CD56-NKG2C+ cells in several donors, at about 25-65%. It remained unclear whether the expanded NKG2C-expressing T cell clones were specific for HCMV antigens. Randomly selected healthy volunteers, three men and five women, were used as the eight sequenced donors. To determine HCMV serostatus, a commercial ELISA kit was used to detect HCMV-specific IgG in serum. For about six donors, unsorted PBMC were also used to sequence bulk peripheral blood T-cell repertoires. MIGEC was used to demultiplex reads and group reads by UMI, and MiTCR was used to assemble and quantify clonotypes. To exclude erroneous sequences, any TCR cDNA sequence not supported by at least two reads was discarded. The tcR package was used for downstream repertoire analysis, with clonotypes matched between fractions based on CDR3 nucleotide sequence plus V segment. VDJmatch was used to annotate antigen specificity against VDJdb, with one amino acid substitution in CDR3 allowed.

This clonotype was sampled from a woman aged 18-29 years in good health. The sample was PBMCs. This chain is built from TRBV7-3 and TRBJ2-1; TRBD2 fits 8 bases in the junction. The nucleotide sequence reads TGTGCCAGCAGCTTATCGGTGGCGGGGGGCGGCTACGACAATGAGCAGTTCTTC. Protein translation: CASSLSVAGGGYDNEQFF. With all but the CDR3 taken from the reference TRBV7-3 and TRBJ2-1 genes, the full variable domain is: GAGVSQTPSNKVTEKGKYVELRCDPISGHTALYWYRQSLGQGPEFLIYFQGTGAADDSGLPNDRFFAVRPEGSVSTLKIQRTERGDSAVYLCASSLSVAGGGYDNEQFFGPGTRLTVL.